One T cell receptor (beta chain) is described in this entry. Its antigen is still unknown. Base qualities were left out, and no much larger clone turns up one base away. The sample belongs to a study of shared clonotypes between healthy human individuals (dated by TCRdb to about 2020). With respect to the entire study: Two women and a few men aged 18 to 49 years were included in the cohort. For each donor, CD4 naive and CD4 memory were each given three plates, CD8 naive was given two plates, and CD8 memory was given one plate. The study deeply sequenced blood TCR repertoires of about 5 healthy adults to estimate repertoire size and the extent of clonotype sharing between individuals. To increase sequencing depth and limit assay-specific biases, TCR repertoire library preparation and sequencing were carried out by different laboratories using diverse techniques. Between about 0.9 and 8.9 billion PBMCs per donor were obtained by leukapheresis. What the authors observed across the whole study: Compared with non-shared clonotypes, clonotypes shared by all four sorted-subset donors had higher generation probabilities. Sampling was restricted to blood, and TCR repertoires in tissue are likely to differ from TCR repertoires in blood. Pairwise subsampling indicated that sequencing depth was expected to affect the degree of clonotype sharing among donors. Because the study included a small number of donors, the genetic and exposure-history diversity represented was limited. Even with the large sequencing depth, rarefaction of the sorted-subset datasets indicated that sequencing was incomplete. Sharing across a few donors was observed for 4.5% to 6.5% of naive CD4, over 3% of naive CD8, 2.3% of memory CD4, and approximately 0.41% of memory CD8 clonotypes. Naive subsets generally had larger estimated clonotype richness than memory subsets.

Healthy HIV-negative adults with no recently reported acute infections or vaccinations were included as donors. Every donor was a Caucasian adult living in Nashville, Tennessee, USA. CD4+ T cells were enriched by magnetic negative selection; naive cells were then positively selected on CD45RA, and the negative fraction formed the memory subset. Blood was collected by leukapheresis, and PBMCs were isolated by Ficoll-Histopaque density gradient centrifugation and then cryopreserved in liquid nitrogen vapor phase. Analytical flow cytometry was used to check the purity and quantity of every magnetically sorted T cell population. Genomic DNA was isolated from each sorted fraction and quantified by UV absorbance on a Nanodrop 2000c. TCR CDR3 regions were amplified from genomic DNA by multiplex PCR using the deep immunoSEQ assay. For each cell subset, the extracted genomic DNA was distributed evenly across all wells of several immunoSEQ 96-well plates, and each plate served as one replicate. Each replicate PCR for sorted subsets received about 200 ng genomic DNA, equal to about 30,000 T cell genomes. Purified libraries were measured with a Qubit 3.0 fluorometer, size-checked on a Bioanalyzer 2100, and measured again with the KAPA Library Quantification kit. Each immunoSEQ 96-well plate was sequenced on its own single-read 150-cycle Illumina NextSeq 550 flow cell. Per the source publication's procedure: Because the immunoSEQ output held only junctional sequences and lacked quality scores, the filtering could not match the filtering applied to full-length reads. To assign V/J genes and CDR3, sequences were annotated using PyIR, a Python wrapper for IgBLAST v1.9, with IMGT germline references. Reads with weak V/J assignments (E-value above 1e-6), missing CDR3, stop codons, out-of-frame junctions, or ambiguous translated residues were removed. A V3J clonotype was defined by an identical inferred V gene, J gene, and CDR3 amino acid sequence. To compute the percentage overlap between repertoires, the number of shared unique clonotypes was divided by the size of the smaller repertoire. Richness of each repertoire was evaluated using RTK rarefaction, the Chao1 estimator, and Recon v2.1 estimates of unobserved clonotypes. Generation probabilities were computed with OLGA for all TCRbeta clonotypes obtained by the gDNA method from four donors. The clones in this table, taken by TCRdb from immuneACCESS, are in-frame only. Not every clone is retained; where verified, under half of the shortfall comes from an unresolved V gene, and the cause of the rest is unknown. V and J calls and clone size follow that table, whereas D and trimming were derived from the DNA. The sample table records some 500,000 clones; about 96% of these occur just once. Around 0.066% of the sample rests with the top ten.

For CDR1 and CDR2, the germline V gene lists KGHSH and LQKENI. The CDR3 covers 14 residues, taking in both the cysteine and the phenylalanine. The retained sequence is limited to the CDR3, 42 bases, with the frame set at the first base. Relative to germline, V is 3 bases shorter and J is 3 bases shorter, with 8 bases between their ends. Sequenced input: naive CD4+ T cells sorted from blood. Read against the paper, the sample's cell subset or site label means: CD45RA+ positively selected. This sequence was found in a woman aged 25 to 39 in good health. Rearrangement joined TRBV18 to TRBJ2-2; TRBD2 might be the D gene, on 5 matching bases. The DNA sequence follows: TGTGCCAGCTCACCGGGAGCCTACACCGGGGAGCTGTTTTTT. This translates into CASSPGAYTGELFF.